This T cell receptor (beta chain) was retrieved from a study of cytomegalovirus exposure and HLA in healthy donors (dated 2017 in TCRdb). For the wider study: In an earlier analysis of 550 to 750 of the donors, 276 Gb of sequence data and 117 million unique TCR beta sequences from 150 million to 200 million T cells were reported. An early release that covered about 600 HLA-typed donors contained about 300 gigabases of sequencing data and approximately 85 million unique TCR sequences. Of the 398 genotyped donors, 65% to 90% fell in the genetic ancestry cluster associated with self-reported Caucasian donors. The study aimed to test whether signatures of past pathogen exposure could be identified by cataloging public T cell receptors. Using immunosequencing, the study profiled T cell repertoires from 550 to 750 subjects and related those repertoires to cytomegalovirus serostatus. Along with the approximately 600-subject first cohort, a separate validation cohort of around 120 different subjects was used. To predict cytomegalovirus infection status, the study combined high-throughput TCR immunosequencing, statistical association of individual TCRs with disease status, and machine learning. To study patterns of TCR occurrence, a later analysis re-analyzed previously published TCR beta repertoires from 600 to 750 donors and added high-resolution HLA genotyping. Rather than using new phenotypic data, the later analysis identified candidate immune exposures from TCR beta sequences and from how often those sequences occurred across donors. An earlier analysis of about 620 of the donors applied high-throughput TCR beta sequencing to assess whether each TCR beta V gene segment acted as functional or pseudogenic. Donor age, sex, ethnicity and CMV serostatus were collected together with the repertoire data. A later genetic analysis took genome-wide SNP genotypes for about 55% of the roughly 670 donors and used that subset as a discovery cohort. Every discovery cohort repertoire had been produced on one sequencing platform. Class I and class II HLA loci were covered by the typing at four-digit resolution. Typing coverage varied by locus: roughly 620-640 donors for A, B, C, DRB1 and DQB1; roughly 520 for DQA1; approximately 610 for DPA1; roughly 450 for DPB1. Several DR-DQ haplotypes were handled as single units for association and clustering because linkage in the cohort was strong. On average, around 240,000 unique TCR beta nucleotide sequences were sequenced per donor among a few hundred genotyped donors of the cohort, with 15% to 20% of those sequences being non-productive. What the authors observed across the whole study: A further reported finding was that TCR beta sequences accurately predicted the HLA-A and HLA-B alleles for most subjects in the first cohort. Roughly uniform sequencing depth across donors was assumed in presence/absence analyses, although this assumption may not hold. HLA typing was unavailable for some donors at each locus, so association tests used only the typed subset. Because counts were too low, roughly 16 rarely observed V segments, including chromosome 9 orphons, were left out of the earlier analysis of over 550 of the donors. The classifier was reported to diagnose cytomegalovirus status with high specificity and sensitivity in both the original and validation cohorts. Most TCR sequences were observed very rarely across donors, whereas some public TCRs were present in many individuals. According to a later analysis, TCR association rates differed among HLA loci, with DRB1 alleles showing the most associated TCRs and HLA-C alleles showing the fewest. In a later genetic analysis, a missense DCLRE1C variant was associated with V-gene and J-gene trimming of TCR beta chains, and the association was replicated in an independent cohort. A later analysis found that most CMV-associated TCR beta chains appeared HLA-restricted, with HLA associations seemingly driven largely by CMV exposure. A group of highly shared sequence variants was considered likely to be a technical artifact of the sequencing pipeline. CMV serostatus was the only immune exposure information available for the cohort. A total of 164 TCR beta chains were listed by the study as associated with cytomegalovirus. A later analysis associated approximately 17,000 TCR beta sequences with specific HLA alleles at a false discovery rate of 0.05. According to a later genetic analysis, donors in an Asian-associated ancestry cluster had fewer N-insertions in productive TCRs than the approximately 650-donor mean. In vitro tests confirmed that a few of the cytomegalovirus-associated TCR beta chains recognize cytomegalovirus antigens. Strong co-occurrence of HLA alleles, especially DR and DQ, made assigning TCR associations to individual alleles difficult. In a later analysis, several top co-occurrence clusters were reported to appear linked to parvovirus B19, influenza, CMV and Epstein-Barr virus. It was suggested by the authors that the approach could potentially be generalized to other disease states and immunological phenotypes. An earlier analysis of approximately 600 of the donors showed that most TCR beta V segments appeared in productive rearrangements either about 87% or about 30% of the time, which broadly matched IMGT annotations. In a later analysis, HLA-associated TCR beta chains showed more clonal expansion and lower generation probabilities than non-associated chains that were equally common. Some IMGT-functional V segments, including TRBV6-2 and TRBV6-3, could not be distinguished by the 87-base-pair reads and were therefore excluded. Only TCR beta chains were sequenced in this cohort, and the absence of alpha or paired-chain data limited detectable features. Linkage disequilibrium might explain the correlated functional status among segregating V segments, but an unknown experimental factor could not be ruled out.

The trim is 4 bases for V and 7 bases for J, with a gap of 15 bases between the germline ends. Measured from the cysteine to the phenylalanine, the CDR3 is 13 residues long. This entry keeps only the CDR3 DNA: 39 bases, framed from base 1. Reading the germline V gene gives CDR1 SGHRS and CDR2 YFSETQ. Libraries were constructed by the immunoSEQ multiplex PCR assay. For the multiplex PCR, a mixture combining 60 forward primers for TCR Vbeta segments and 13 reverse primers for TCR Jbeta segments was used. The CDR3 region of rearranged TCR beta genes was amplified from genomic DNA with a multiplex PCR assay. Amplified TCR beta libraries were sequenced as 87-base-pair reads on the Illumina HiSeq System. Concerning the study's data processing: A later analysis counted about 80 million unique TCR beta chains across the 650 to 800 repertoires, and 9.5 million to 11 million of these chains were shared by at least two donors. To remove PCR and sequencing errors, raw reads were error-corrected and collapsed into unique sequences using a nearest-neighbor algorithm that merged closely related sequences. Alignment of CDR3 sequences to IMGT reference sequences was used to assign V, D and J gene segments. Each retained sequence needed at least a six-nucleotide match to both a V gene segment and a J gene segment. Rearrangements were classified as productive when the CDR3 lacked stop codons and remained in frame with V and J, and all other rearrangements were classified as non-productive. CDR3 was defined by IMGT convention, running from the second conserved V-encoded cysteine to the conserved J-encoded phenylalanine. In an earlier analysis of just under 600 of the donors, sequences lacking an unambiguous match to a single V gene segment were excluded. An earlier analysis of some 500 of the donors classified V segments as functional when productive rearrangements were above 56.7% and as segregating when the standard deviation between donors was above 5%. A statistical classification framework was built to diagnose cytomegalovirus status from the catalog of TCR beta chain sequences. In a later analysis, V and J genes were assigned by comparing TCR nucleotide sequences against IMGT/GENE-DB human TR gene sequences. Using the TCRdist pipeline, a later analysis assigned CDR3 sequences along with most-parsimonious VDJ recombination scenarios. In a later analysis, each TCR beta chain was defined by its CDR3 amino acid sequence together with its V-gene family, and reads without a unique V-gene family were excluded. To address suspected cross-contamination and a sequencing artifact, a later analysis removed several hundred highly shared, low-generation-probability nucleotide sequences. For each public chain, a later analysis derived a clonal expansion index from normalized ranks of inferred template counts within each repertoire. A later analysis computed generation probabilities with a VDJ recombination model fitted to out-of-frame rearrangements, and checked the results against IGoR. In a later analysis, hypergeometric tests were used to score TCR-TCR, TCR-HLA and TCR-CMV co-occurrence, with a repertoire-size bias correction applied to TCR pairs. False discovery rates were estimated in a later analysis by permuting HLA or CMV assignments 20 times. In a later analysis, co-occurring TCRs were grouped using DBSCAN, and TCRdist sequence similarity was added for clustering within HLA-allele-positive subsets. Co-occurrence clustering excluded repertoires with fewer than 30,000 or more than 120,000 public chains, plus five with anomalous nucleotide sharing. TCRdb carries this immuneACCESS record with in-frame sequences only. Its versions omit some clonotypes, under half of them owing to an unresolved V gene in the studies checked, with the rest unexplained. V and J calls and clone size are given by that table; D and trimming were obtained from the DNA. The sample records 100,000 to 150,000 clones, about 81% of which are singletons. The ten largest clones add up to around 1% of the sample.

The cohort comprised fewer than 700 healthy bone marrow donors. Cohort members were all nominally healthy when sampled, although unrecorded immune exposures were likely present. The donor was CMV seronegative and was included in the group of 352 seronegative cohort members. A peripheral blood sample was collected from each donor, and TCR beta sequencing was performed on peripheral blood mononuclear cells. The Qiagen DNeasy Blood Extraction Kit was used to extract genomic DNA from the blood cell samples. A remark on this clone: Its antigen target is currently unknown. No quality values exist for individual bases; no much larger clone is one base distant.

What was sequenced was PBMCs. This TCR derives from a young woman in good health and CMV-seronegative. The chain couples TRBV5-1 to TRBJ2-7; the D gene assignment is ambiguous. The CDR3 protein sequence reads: CASSPWSGGEQYF. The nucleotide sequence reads TGCGCCAGCAGCCCCTGGTCGGGTGGAGAGCAGTACTTC.